The next 25 T cell receptor beta chains were all read from a single sample in a study of cytomegalovirus exposure and HLA in healthy donors. 13 Jbeta primers and 60 Vbeta primers were used for the PCR. Data came from immunoSEQ multiplex PCR; TCRdb stores just in-frame clones and leaves some out. The data show around 180,000 clones, roughly 83% seen once. Specimen: PBMCs. The receptors come from a woman aged 50 to 65 in good health and CMV-seronegative.

This chain links TRBV11-3 with TRBJ2-3, with 7 nucleotides matching TRBD2. The CDR3 length is 14 residues. Per the germline V gene, CDR1 is SGHNT and CDR2 is YENEEA. Losses at the gene ends were 1 base for V and 7 bases for J; bases not matched to a gene: 5. CDR3 sequence reads: CASSLGRGSNTQYF. CDR3 coding DNA: TGTGCCAGCAGCTTAGGACGCGGGAGTAATACGCAGTATTTT.

This chain uses TRBV7-2 with TRBJ2-7; D not resolved. Germline V gives CDR1 SGHTA, CDR2 FQGNSA. This CDR3 region has 16 residues. The germline V and J ends were trimmed by 1 base and 0 bases, with 13 bases remaining between them. CDR3 DNA: TGTGCCAGCAGCTTAGGAAGGCCTAGGAGCTCCTACGAGCAGTACTTC. Translating it yields CASSLGRPRSSYEQYF.

The gene calls are TRBV6-6 and TRBJ2-1; D gene uncertain. The length of the CDR3 is 13 residues. The ends were cut back, 0 bases at V and 6 bases at J, with 6 bases in the middle. Germline V lookup: CDR1 MNHNY, CDR2 SVGAGI (reference sequence). CDR3 region: CASSYSRSNEQFF. Written as DNA, the CDR3 is TGTGCCAGCAGTTACTCCAGATCCAATGAGCAGTTCTTC.

The CDR3 DNA reads TGCGCCAGCAGCTTGGCAGGGGGCCCCTACGAGCAGTACTTC. This sequence encodes CASSLAGGPYEQYF. The V gene is TRBV5-1, the J gene TRBJ2-7; 8 bases line up with TRBD1. CDR3 length: 14 residues. In germline, CDR1 is SGHRS, CDR2 YFSETQ. Trimming cost V 0 bases and J 2 bases; bases outside gene matches: 1.

The chain recombines TRBV9 with TRBJ1-3; 7 nucleotides agree with TRBD1. Germline V gene sequence: CDR1 SGDLS, CDR2 YYNGEE. V trimming: 3 bases; J trimming: 0 bases; junction bases outside the gene matches: 3. The CDR3 is 15 residues long. CDR3 DNA: TGTGCCAGCAGCGCGGGACAGAGCTCTGGAAACACCATATATTTT. Translated, it gives CASSAGQSSGNTIYF.

The chain uses TRBV2 and TRBJ1-2; TRBD1 aligns across 12 bases. This CDR3 region has 13 residues. V trimming: 6 bases; J trimming: 8 bases; junction bases outside the gene matches: 4. Germline values: CDR1 SNHLY, CDR2 FYNNEI. As DNA, the CDR3 is TGTGCCAGCAGGGGACAGGGGGCAAGGGGCTACACCTTC. Encoded protein: CASRGQGARGYTF. The variable domain in full, completed from reference TRBV2 and TRBJ1-2, reads EPEVTQTPSHQVTQMGQEVILRCVPISNHLYFYWYRQILGQKVEFLVSFYNNEISEKSEIFDDQFSVERPDGSNFTLKIRSTKLEDSAMYFCASRGQGARGYTFGSGTRLTVV.

The chain has TRBV6-1 and TRBJ2-1, with no clear D. The length of the CDR3 is 15 residues. Germline V CDR1 and CDR2: MNHNS, SASEGT. V lost 5 bases and J 7 bases, leaving 18 bases between the germline ends. CDR3 region: CASSLNTREVNEQFF. The DNA of the CDR3 is TGTGCCAGCAGTTTAAACACCCGAGAGGTGAATGAGCAGTTCTTC.

This chain links TRBV11-2 with TRBJ2-4; 8 positions agree with TRBD2. The CDR3 runs 17 residues. Per the germline V gene, CDR1 is SGHAT and CDR2 is FQNNGV. V shed 1 base, J shed 1 base, and the junction held 6 bases outside the gene matches. CDR3 DNA: TGTGCCAGCAGCTTAGTAACTGGCGGGGGGGCCAAAAACATTCAGTACTTC. As protein: CASSLVTGGGAKNIQYF. Filled out from reference TRBV11-2 and TRBJ2-4, the complete variable domain reads EAGVAQSPRYKIIEKRQSVAFWCNPISGHATLYWYQQILGQGPKLLIQFQNNGVVDDSQLPKDRFSAERLKGVDSTLKIQPAKLEDSAVYLCASSLVTGGGAKNIQYFGAGTRLSVL.

The chain recombines TRBV6-5 with TRBJ1-4; 8 nucleotides agree with TRBD1. This CDR3 region has 14 residues. Germline trimming cut 6 bases from V and 6 bases from J; bases unmatched to any gene: 6. Germline V lookup: CDR1 MNHEY, CDR2 SVGAGI. DNA of the CDR3: TGTGCCAGCAGGGACCTGGACAGGGATGAAAAACTGTTTTTT. Protein sequence: CASRDLDRDEKLFF.

The J gene is TRBJ1-5, the V gene TRBV5-6; D is unresolved. Trimming stripped 0 bases from V and 4 bases from J, with 14 bases between. The CDR3 consists of 16 residues. Germline values: CDR1 SGHDT, CDR2 YYEEEE. The CDR3 coding sequence is TGTGCCAGCAGCTTGGGAGTAGGGAGTTCTAATCAGCCCCAGCATTTT. Amino acids: CASSLGVGSSNQPQHF.

The chain employs TRBV10-3 and TRBJ1-1, with 10 bases aligning to TRBD1. With 7 bases clipped from V and 5 bases from J, the junction kept 4 bases outside the gene matches. The CDR3 has 13 residues. Germline loops: CDR1 ENHRY, CDR2 SYGVKD. CDR3 sequence: CAITTGGRTEAFF. CDR3 DNA sequence: TGTGCCATCACGACAGGGGGCAGGACTGAAGCTTTCTTT.

This sequence joins TRBV10-3 and TRBJ2-1; perhaps TRBD1 as D (6 bases). CDR1 and CDR2 (germline): ENHRY, SYGVKD. The CDR3 runs to 15 residues. V was cut by 4 bases and J by 5 bases, with 15 bases left in between. This CDR3 is CAISGLQGMHNEQFF. The CDR3 nucleotides read TGTGCCATCAGTGGGCTACAGGGAATGCACAATGAGCAGTTCTTC.

The V and J genes are TRBV5-8 and TRBJ2-1; maybe TRBD2 (7 bases). Trimming removed 0 bases at V and 1 base at J, with 23 bases between. CDR3 size: 20 residues. The V gene's germline CDR1 is SGHTS and CDR2 YDEGEE. CDR3 in amino acids: CASSLGNGGLGRGSYNEQFF. The CDR3 DNA reads TGTGCCAGCAGCTTGGGAAACGGGGGGCTCGGTCGAGGATCCTACAATGAGCAGTTCTTC.

For this clone: At one end the junction does not follow the germline gene, possibly because of a read error. The rearrangement links TRBV4-3 to TRBJ2-3, with 8 positions matching TRBD1. This CDR3 is 14 amino acids long. Germline assignment: CDR1 LGHNA and CDR2 YSLEER. CDR3 coding DNA: TGCGCCAGCAGCCCTGGACAGGGATCAGATATGCAGTATTTT. Translating it yields CASSPGQGSDMQYF.

The chain joins TRBV5-1 to TRBJ2-5, with D perhaps TRBD2 (5 bases). Deletions cut 4 bases from V and 5 bases from J, with 18 bases between. The CDR3 spans 15 residues. Germline CDR1 SGHRS, CDR2 YFSETQ. As DNA, the CDR3 is TGCGCCAGCAGCCGGGATGGACCTACGGGGGAGACCCAGTACTTC. Encoded protein: CASSRDGPTGETQYF. The full variable domain, with the rest looked up from reference TRBV5-1 and TRBJ2-5, is KAGVTQTPRYLIKTRGQQVTLSCSPISGHRSVSWYQQTPGQGLQFLFEYFSETQRNKGNFPGRFSGRQFSNSRSEMNVSTLELGDSALYLCASSRDGPTGETQYFGPGTRLLVL.

V is TRBV27 and J is TRBJ1-5; possibly TRBD1 for D (6 bases). This CDR3 comprises 14 residues. Germline loops: CDR1 MNHEY, CDR2 SMNVEV (reference sequence). The germline V and J ends were trimmed by 5 bases and 1 base, with 9 bases remaining between them. The CDR3 loop reads CASSRQGSNQPQHF. Here the CDR3 DNA reads TGTGCCAGCAGTAGGCAGGGGAGCAATCAGCCCCAGCATTTT.

This chain joins TRBV18 and TRBJ1-1, with 7 nucleotides matching TRBD1. After removal of 3 bases from V and 7 bases from J, the junction contained 5 bases not matched to a gene. Per the germline V gene, CDR1 is KGHSH and CDR2 is LQKENI. The CDR3 covers 13 residues. CDR3 bases: TGTGCCAGCTCACCCACAGGGGCGGATGAAGCTTTCTTT. The encoded protein is CASSPTGADEAFF.

The V call is TRBV7-8, the J call TRBJ1-2, with D uncertain. Germline CDR1 and CDR2: SGHVS and FQNEAQ. This CDR3 region has 14 residues. Between the trimmed V and J ends, which lost 2 bases and 5 bases, there was a span of 12 bases. CDR3 bases: TGTGCCAGCAGCTTATCGGGAAATCCTTATGGCTACACCTTC. This translates into CASSLSGNPYGYTF. The full variable domain, its missing parts supplied by reference TRBV7-8 and TRBJ1-2, is GAGVSQSPRYKVAKRGQDVALRCDPISGHVSLFWYQQALGQGPEFLTYFQNEAQLDKSGLPSDRFFAERPEGSVSTLKIQRTQQEDSAVYLCASSLSGNPYGYTFGSGTRLTVV.

This clone was recorded only once. The chain employs TRBV4-2 and TRBJ2-1, with 9 nucleotides matching TRBD2. This CDR3 is built from 17 residues. Germline lookup yields CDR1 LGHNA and CDR2 YNFKEQ. V trimming: 1 base; J trimming: 1 base; junction bases outside the gene matches: 5. CDR3 amino acids: CASSQGVTSGSYNEQFF. CDR3 coding DNA: TGTGCCAGCAGCCAAGGAGTGACTAGCGGTTCCTACAATGAGCAGTTCTTC.

The chain links TRBV9 to TRBJ2-2, with a possible D match to TRBD1 (5 bases). The length of the CDR3 is 15 residues. Germline lookup yields CDR1 SGDLS and CDR2 YYNGEE. The V gene lost 3 bases and the J gene lost 5 bases, with 14 bases spanning the gap. CDR3 bases: TGTGCCAGCAGCGGCGCCCAGGGAAGGACCGGGGAGCTGTTTTTT. Protein: CASSGAQGRTGELFF.

This clone has a handful of counts. The rearrangement uses TRBV5-6 and TRBJ1-2; the D is unclear. Germline V gene data show CDR1 as SGHDT and CDR2 as YYEEEE. The V end was cut by 3 bases, the J end by 8 bases, with 11 bases between. This CDR3 spans 12 amino acids. In DNA, the CDR3 is TGTGCCAGCAGCTACGGGGTTGGGGGCTACACCTTC. The encoded protein is CASSYGVGGYTF. Based on the CDR3 plus reference TRBV5-6 and TRBJ1-2, the full variable domain is DAGVTQSPTHLIKTRGQQVTLRCSPKSGHDTVSWYQQALGQGPQFIFQYYEEEERQRGNFPDRFSGHQFPNYSSELNVNALLLGDSALYLCASSYGVGGYTFGSGTRLTVV.

The chain carries TRBV6-5 and TRBJ2-1; D is uncertain. This CDR3 is 11 amino acids long. The V gene lost 7 bases and the J gene lost 6 bases, with 7 bases spanning the gap. Germline V gene data show CDR1 as MNHEY and CDR2 as SVGAGI. The CDR3 loop reads CASTELNEQFF. The CDR3 DNA reads as TGTGCCAGCACCGAGCTCAATGAGCAGTTCTTC.

V gene TRBV19 combines with J gene TRBJ1-5, with 7 bases that match TRBD1. Germline CDR1 is LNHDA and CDR2 is SQIVND (reference sequence). The CDR3 runs to 16 residues. Trimming took 3 bases from V and 2 from J; bases not matched to a gene: 7. Here the CDR3 DNA reads TGTGCCAGTAGTATTAATACCGGGACAGGCAATCAGCCCCAGCATTTT. It codes for CASSINTGTGNQPQHF.

This sequence joins TRBV7-6 and TRBJ1-4; D not certain. This CDR3 has 12 amino acids. Between the trimmed V and J ends, which lost 4 bases and 7 bases, there was a span of 7 bases. Germline V gene lookup returns CDR1 SGHVS and CDR2 FNYEAQ. The CDR3 DNA sequence: TGTGCCAGCAGCTCAACTGGTGAAAAACTGTTTTTT. Translating gives CASSSTGEKLFF.

This clone was recorded once. This sequence joins TRBV5-1 and TRBJ2-3; a possible D gene is TRBD2 (6 bases). V lost 3 bases and J lost 1, with 9 bases in between. CDR3 length: 14 residues. CDR1 and CDR2 from the germline V gene are SGHRS and YFSETQ. The CDR3 is CASSSASGTDTQYF. The CDR3 DNA sequence: TGCGCCAGCAGCTCGGCTAGCGGCACAGATACGCAGTATTTT.